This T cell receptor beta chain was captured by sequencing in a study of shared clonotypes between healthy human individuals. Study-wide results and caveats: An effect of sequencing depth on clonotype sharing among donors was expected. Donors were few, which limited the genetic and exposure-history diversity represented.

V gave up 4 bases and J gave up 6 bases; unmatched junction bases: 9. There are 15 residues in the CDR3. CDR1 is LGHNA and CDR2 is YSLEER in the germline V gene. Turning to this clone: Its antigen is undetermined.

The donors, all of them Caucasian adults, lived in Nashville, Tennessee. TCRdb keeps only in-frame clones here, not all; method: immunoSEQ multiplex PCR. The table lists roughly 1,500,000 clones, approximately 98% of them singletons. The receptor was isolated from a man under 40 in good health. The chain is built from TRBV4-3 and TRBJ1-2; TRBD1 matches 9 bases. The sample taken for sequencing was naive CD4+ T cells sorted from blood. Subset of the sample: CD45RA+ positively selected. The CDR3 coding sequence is TGCGCCAGCAGCCCGCGGGACAGGGTGACAGATGGCTACACCTTC. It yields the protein CASSPRDRVTDGYTF.